Listed here are 7 T cell receptor beta chains from one sample, sequenced in a study of regulatory T cells in long-lasting Graves disease. The sample's time point: newly diagnosed GD, antithyroid drugs for less than 3 months. Following extraction of RNA from PBMCs, that RNA was used to make the TCR library. Researchers made TCR beta libraries by using iRepertoire HTBI primers and running Arm-PCR on CDR3 regions. Using its own MiXCR run on the multiplex PCR reads, TCRdb lists one record per CDR3 protein. This table has about 440,000 distinct CDR3 sequences, about 16% appearing once. These same data were also listed under a study on T cells in Graves' hyperthyroidism and ophthalmopathy.

Sequencing was performed on peripheral blood mononuclear cells (PBMCs), taken at new diagnosis, from a patient treated with antithyroid drugs. The receptors stem from a woman aged 30 to 39 with Graves disease.

This clonotype appeared many times. The chain carries TRBV9 and TRBJ2-5, with D unresolved. Trimming took 0 bases from V and 4 from J, leaving 7 bases between them. CDR3 length: 13 amino acids. From germline, CDR1 is SGDLS and CDR2 YYNGEE. The CDR3 DNA reads as TGTGCCAGCAGCGTAGTCCCAGGAGAGACCCAGTACTTC. Encoded protein: CASSVVPGETQYF.

In this sample, this clonotype turned up many times. The CDR3 bases are TGCAGCGTTGGGGCAGGATCGATGGAGACCCAGTACTTC. It encodes CSVGAGSMETQYF. The chain combines TRBV29-1 with TRBJ2-5; unclear D gene. Per the germline V gene, CDR1 is SQVTM and CDR2 is ANQGSEA. The CDR3 sequence is 13 residues long. Trimming removed 4 bases from V and 5 bases from J, with 14 bases in between.

V and J are TRBV12-3 or TRBV12-4 and TRBJ1-4; D is uncertain. Trimming took 8 bases from V and 7 from J, leaving 8 bases between them. The CDR3 is 11 residues long. CDR3 loop: CASVDSEKLFF. The CDR3 nucleotides read TGTGCCAGCGTCGATAGTGAAAAACTGTTTTTT.

This clonotype was counted many times. The rearrangement joins TRBV28 to TRBJ2-7; 12 positions agree with TRBD2. V was pared by 10 bases and J by 2 bases, with 3 bases of the junction left unmatched. CDR1 is MDHEN and CDR2 is SYDVKM in the germline V gene. This CDR3 has 13 amino acids. The CDR3 here is CATRLAGAYEQYF. The CDR3 bases are TGTGCCACCCGACTAGCGGGGGCCTACGAGCAGTACTTC.

The sample holds a few counts of this clonotype. The chain couples TRBV7-6 to TRBJ2-3; TRBD2 matches at 7 bases. The CDR3 is made up of 16 amino acids. V shed 5 bases and J 2 bases; nucleotides not matched to a gene: 10. Germline CDR1 is SGHVS and CDR2 is FNYEAQ. CDR3 protein: CASSPFEAGNTDTQYF. The CDR3 DNA reads TGTGCCAGCAGCCCGTTCGAAGCGGGAAACACAGATACGCAGTATTTT.

This clonotype was detected ten times or more. The rearrangement links TRBV6-1 to TRBJ2-1; D gene uncertain. Trimming pared 6 bases from V and 1 base from J, leaving 10 bases between. The CDR3 length is 14 residues. The germline V gene encodes CDR1 MNHNS and CDR2 SASEGT. This chain's CDR3 is CASSHSESYNEQFF. The CDR3 nucleotides are TGTGCCAGCAGCCATTCCGAGTCCTACAATGAGCAGTTCTTC.

The table lists this clonotype with many counts. The chain links TRBV10-2 to TRBJ1-1; D not certain. CDR1 WSHSY and CDR2 SAAADI come from the germline V gene. The CDR3 is made up of 12 amino acids. Trimming took off 0 bases at V and 6 bases at J, with 5 bases between the two ends. The CDR3 region is CASSESVAEAFF. The CDR3 DNA reads as TGCGCCAGCAGTGAGTCCGTCGCTGAAGCTTTCTTT.